This T cell receptor (beta chain) was identified in a study of T cells after yellow fever vaccination. In the study overall: Those fractions that held only low numbers of cells were prepared using the SMART-Seq v4 Ultra Low Input RNA kit.

Concerning this clonotype: Its target is unknown.

The junction had 8 bases not matched to a gene; V was cut back by 5 bases and J by 5 bases. The CDR3 sequence is 14 residues long. The germline V gene encodes CDR1 SGHTA and CDR2 FQGNSA. Template-switching 5'RACE yielded the TCR cDNA; a universal primer site and UMIs were added in the process. TCRdb re-called the 5' RACE reads with MiXCR, one entry per CDR3 protein. The table has a few hundred thousand distinct CDR3 sequences, roughly 4.3% seen once. Study outcomes and limitations: One caveat is that FACS-sorted repertoires could contain abundant clonotypes contaminating from the bulk population.

The receptor comes from a man in his late teens or twenties who received the YFV17D yellow fever vaccine. The rearrangement links TRBV7-2 to TRBJ1-1; 7 bases are shared with TRBD1. Sequencing used PBMCs, obtained 5 days after the yellow fever booster vaccination. Here the CDR3 DNA reads TGTGCCAGCAGCCGACGTTCAGGGGGGACTGAAGCTTTCTTT. It specifies CASSRRSGGTEAFF.